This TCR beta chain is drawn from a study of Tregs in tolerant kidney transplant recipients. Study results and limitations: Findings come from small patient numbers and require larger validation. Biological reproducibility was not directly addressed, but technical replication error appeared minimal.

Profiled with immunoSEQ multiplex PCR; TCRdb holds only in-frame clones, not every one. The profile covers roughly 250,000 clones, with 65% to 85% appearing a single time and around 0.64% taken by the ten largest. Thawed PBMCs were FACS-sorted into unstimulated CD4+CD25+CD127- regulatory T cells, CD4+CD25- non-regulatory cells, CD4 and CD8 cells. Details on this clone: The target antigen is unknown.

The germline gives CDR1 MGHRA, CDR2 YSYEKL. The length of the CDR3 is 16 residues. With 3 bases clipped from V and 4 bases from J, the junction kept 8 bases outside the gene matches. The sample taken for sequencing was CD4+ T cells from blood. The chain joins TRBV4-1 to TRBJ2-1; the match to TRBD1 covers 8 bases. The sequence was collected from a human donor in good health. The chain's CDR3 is CASSQENRGRYNEQFF. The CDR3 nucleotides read TGCGCCAGCAGCCAGGAAAACAGGGGGAGGTACAATGAGCAGTTCTTC.